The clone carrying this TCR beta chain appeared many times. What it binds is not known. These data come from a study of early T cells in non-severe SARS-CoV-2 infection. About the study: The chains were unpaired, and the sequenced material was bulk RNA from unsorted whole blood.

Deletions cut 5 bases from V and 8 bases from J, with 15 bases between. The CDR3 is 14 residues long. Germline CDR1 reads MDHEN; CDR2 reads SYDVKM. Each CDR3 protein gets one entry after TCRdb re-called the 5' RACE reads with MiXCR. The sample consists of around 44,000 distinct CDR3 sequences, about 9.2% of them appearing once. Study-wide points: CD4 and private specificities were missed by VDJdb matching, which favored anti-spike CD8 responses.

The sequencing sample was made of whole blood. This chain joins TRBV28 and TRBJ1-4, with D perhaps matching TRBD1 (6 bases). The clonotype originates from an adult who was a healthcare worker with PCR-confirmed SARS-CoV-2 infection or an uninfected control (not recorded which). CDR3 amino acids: CASSPGQRGEKLFF. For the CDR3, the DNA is TGTGCCAGCAGTCCCGGACAGCGAGGAGAAAAACTGTTTTTT.